This is a list of T cell receptor beta chains from one sample in a study of blood T cell repertoires in COVID-19. Repertoires were generated with immunoSEQ multiplex PCR, while TCRdb's copy carries only in-frame clones and drops some. Of around 280,000 clones listed, about 88% were seen once; the top ten hold approximately 11%. Specimen: peripheral blood. The receptors come from a woman aged 25 to 39 with COVID-19, enrolled during active disease. CDR3s include the opening cysteine and the closing phenylalanine or tryptophan. Fields, in order: J gene, D gene, clone size, V gene, CDR3 protein, CDR3 DNA. The D gene is left open where the match is weak. The size of a clone is reported for some rows only, either as once, few or many, or as a class for expanded clones.

TRBJ1-5 TRBD1 - TRBV18 CASSQTGDSNQPQHF TGTGCCAGCTCACAAACAGGGGACAGCAATCAGCCCCAGCATTTT
TRBJ2-7 TRBD2 - TRBV11-2 CASSARLAVWEQYF TGTGCCAGCAGCGCTCGACTAGCGGTATGGGAGCAGTACTTC
TRBJ2-3 - - TRBV7-9 CASSLALAITDTQYF TGTGCCAGCAGCTTAGCACTAGCTATCACAGATACGCAGTATTTT
TRBJ1-3 - - TRBV6-5 CASSYSFAGAGNTIYF TGTGCCAGCAGTTACTCGTTCGCGGGGGCTGGAAACACCATATATTTT
TRBJ2-7 - - TRBV19 CASSIDLSAHSYEQYF TGTGCCAGTAGTATAGATTTGAGCGCCCACTCCTACGAGCAGTACTTC
TRBJ2-3 TRBD2 once TRBV5-1 CASSGLAGRADTQYF TGCGCCAGCAGCGGACTAGCGGGAAGGGCAGATACGCAGTATTTT
TRBJ1-1 TRBD1 - TRBV29-1 CSVETGAEAFF TGCAGCGTTGAGACAGGGGCTGAAGCTTTCTTT
TRBJ1-5 - - TRBV7-2 CATGEGWSQPQHF TGTGCCACTGGGGAGGGTTGGAGTCAGCCCCAGCATTTT
TRBJ2-1 - - TRBV7-3 CASSSTPQDVPFF TGTGCCAGCAGCTCCACACCCCAAGATGTACCGTTCTTC
TRBJ1-3 - - TRBV7-6 CASSLLVSSGNTIYF TGTGCCAGCAGCTTACTAGTCTCCTCTGGAAACACCATATATTTT
TRBJ2-3 - - TRBV11-2 CASSSRGASTDTQYF TGTGCCAGCAGCTCCCGCGGGGCTAGCACAGATACGCAGTATTTT